The rows below give T cell receptor beta chains drawn from one sample of a study of cytomegalovirus exposure and HLA in healthy donors. Sequencing used immunoSEQ multiplex PCR; TCRdb keeps in-frame clones, though not all of them. The sample lists about 120,000 clones, 65% occurring once. Sequencing was carried out using PBMCs. Receptor source: a woman between 35 and 50 years old in good health and CMV-seropositive. CDR3s include the opening cysteine and the closing phenylalanine or tryptophan. D genes are given only for firm matches. The size of a clone is reported for some rows only, either as once, few or many, or as a class for expanded clones.

TRBJ2-1 - TRBV7-2 - CASSTQKGVALYEQFF TGTGCCAGCAGCACCCAGAAGGGGGTAGCACTCTATGAGCAGTTCTTC
TRBJ1-2 TRBD1 TRBV18 - CASSLTGATPTSNYGYTF TGTGCCAGCTCACTGACAGGGGCGACCCCAACTTCTAACTATGGCTACACCTTC
TRBJ1-2 - TRBV19 - CASSITGPYYGYTF TGTGCCAGTAGTATAACAGGGCCCTACTATGGCTACACCTTC
TRBJ1-1 - TRBV9 few CASRPDGNAEAFF TGTGCCAGCAGACCAGACGGGAACGCTGAAGCTTTCTTT
TRBJ2-7 - TRBV28 - CAAESSYEQYF TGCGCCGCGGAGAGCTCCTACGAGCAGTACTTC
TRBJ1-2 TRBD1 TRBV4-2 - CASSPRGTVYGYTF TGTGCCAGCAGCCCCCGCGGGACAGTGTATGGCTACACCTTC
TRBJ2-3 - TRBV7-9 once CVSSFGSGSTDTQYF TGTGTCAGCAGCTTCGGGAGCGGGAGCACAGATACGCAGTATTTT
TRBJ1-5 - TRBV2 - CASSGPGGGGNQPQHF TGTGCCAGCAGTGGGCCTGGGGGGGGCGGCAATCAGCCCCAGCATTTT
TRBJ1-3 TRBD1 TRBV19 - CASYDRVRGNTIYF TGTGCCAGTTACGACAGGGTGAGAGGAAACACCATATATTTT
TRBJ2-7 TRBD2 TRBV7-9 - CASSLAGGPYEQYF TGTGCCAGCAGCTTAGCGGGAGGGCCTTACGAGCAGTACTTC